This T cell receptor beta chain was identified in a study of blood T cell repertoires in COVID-19. Only in-frame clones appear in the TCRdb table, and some are missing; sequencing was by immunoSEQ multiplex PCR. This sample has roughly 80,000 clones, with about 85% found just once. V gave up 0 bases and J gave up 5 bases; unmatched junction bases: 3. The CDR3 is 14 amino acids. Germline V gene lookup returns CDR1 MNHEY and CDR2 SVGEGT. The sequence derives from a human donor in a cohort sampled during active COVID-19. V usage is TRBV6-2 or TRBV6-3 and J usage is TRBJ1-2, with 7 bases identical to TRBD1. Source material: peripheral blood. The CDR3 protein is CASSYSGQRYGYTF. The CDR3, as DNA: TGTGCCAGCAGTTACTCGGGACAGCGGTATGGCTACACCTTC.